Shown below are 30 T cell receptor beta chains from a single sample sequenced in a study of T cell repertoires in cytomegalovirus infection. TCRdb reanalysed the reads using MiXCR and keeps one entry per CDR3 protein. Of about 450,000 distinct CDR3 sequences listed, about a third are singletons. The sample was PBMCs. The receptors derive from a human donor in good health (CMV status not recorded). Some clones in this sample may be carry-over from other donors' samples.

This clonotype was seen more than once but under ten times. This CDR3 is CSVTGARGANVLTF. DNA of the CDR3: TGCAGCGTGACAGGGGCTCGAGGGGCCAACGTCCTGACTTTC. This chain connects TRBV29-1 to TRBJ2-6, with 8 bases lining up with TRBD1. V dropped 6 bases and J dropped 4; count of bases not matched to a gene: 5. This CDR3 spans 14 amino acids. From germline, CDR1 is SQVTM and CDR2 ANQGSEA.

This clonotype was picked up many times. V is TRBV7-9 and J is TRBJ2-2; D might be TRBD1 or TRBD2, each matching 6 bases. V was cut by 5 bases and J by 4 bases, with 14 bases left in between. Germline-derived CDR1 and CDR2 are SEHNR and FQNEAQ (reference sequence). The CDR3 totals 15 residues. The DNA of the CDR3 is TGTGCCAGCAGCCTAGAATGGGGGGCCACCGGGGAGCTGTTTTTT. This encodes CASSLEWGATGELFF.

This clonotype was observed a few times. The rearrangement uses TRBV12-3 or TRBV12-4 and TRBJ1-3; D is undetermined. The CDR3 extends over 17 amino acids. Trimming removed 7 bases from V and 0 bases from J, with 19 bases in between. For the CDR3, the DNA is TGTGCCAGCACCAAACTTGGGCCCCCAATCTCTGGAAACACCATATATTTT. This codes for CASTKLGPPISGNTIYF.

This clonotype was seen at least ten times. The rearrangement uses TRBV7-2 and TRBJ1-5, with 9 bases matching TRBD1. CDR1 is SGHTA and CDR2 is FQGNSA in the germline V gene. With 5 bases clipped from V and 4 bases from J, the junction kept 3 bases outside the gene matches. The length of the CDR3 is 14 residues. The CDR3 is CASSMTGGNQPQHF. The CDR3 nucleotides read TGTGCCAGCAGCATGACAGGGGGGAATCAGCCCCAGCATTTT. Complete variable domain (other parts from reference TRBV7-2 and TRBJ1-5): GAGVSQSPSNKVTEKGKDVELRCDPISGHTALYWYRQSLGQGLEFLIYFQGNSAPDKSGLPSDRFSAERTGGSVSTLTIQRTQQEDSAVYLCASSMTGGNQPQHFGDGTRLSIL.

This clonotype was recorded a few times. The rearrangement links TRBV6-1 to TRBJ2-7, with D perhaps matching TRBD1 or TRBD2 (5 bases each). In germline, CDR1 is MNHNS, CDR2 SASEGT. The V and J ends lost 6 bases and 3 bases respectively, with 15 bases between them. The CDR3 loop spans 14 amino acids. The CDR3 DNA sequence: TGTGCCAGCAGGGGACGCGGCTCCGACTACGAGCAGTACTTC. The encoded protein is CASRGRGSDYEQYF.

There are a few counts of this clonotype. The chain recombines TRBV7-8 with TRBJ2-2; D unclear. V dropped 1 base and J dropped 0 bases, with 9 bases sitting between them. Germline V gene data show CDR1 as SGHVS and CDR2 as FQNEAQ. CDR3 length equals 16 residues. For the CDR3, the DNA is TGTGCCAGCAGCTTAGATGCCGCCTCGAACACCGGGGAGCTGTTTTTT. Amino acids: CASSLDAASNTGELFF.

This clonotype was counted at least ten times. V gene TRBV7-2 combines with J gene TRBJ2-3; D not certain. The CDR3 contains 16 residues. The V gene's germline CDR1 is SGHTA and CDR2 FQGNSA. Trimming removed 5 bases at V and 3 bases at J, with 18 bases between. CDR3 region: CASSGRIALATDTQYF. CDR3 in DNA: TGTGCCAGCAGCGGAAGAATAGCCTTGGCGACAGATACGCAGTATTTT.

This clonotype has more than one count but fewer than ten. V and J are TRBV6-1 and TRBJ2-3; D is possibly TRBD1 or TRBD2 (5 bases each). Germline V CDR1 and CDR2: MNHNS, SASEGT. The CDR3 totals 14 residues. V lost 2 bases to trimming and J lost 5 bases, with 11 bases between them. Here the CDR3 DNA reads TGTGCCAGCAGTGAACGGGACCGGAGAGATACGCAGTATTTT. Its translation: CASSERDRRDTQYF.

This clonotype has more than one count but fewer than ten. This rearrangement joins TRBV20-1 to TRBJ1-5; TRBD1 matches 12 bases. J lost 0 bases, V lost 0 bases, and 15 bases had no gene match. There are 21 residues in the CDR3. The V gene's germline CDR1 is DFQATT and CDR2 SNEGSKA (reference sequence). The CDR3 loop is CSARDHKPGQGASYSNQPQHF. As DNA, the CDR3 is TGCAGTGCTAGAGACCATAAACCGGGACAGGGGGCTTCATATAGCAATCAGCCCCAGCATTTT.

The chain is built from TRBV6-5 and TRBJ1-1; maybe TRBD1 (5 bases). The V end was cut by 7 bases, the J end by 4 bases, with 22 bases between. CDR3 length: 16 residues. Germline lookup yields CDR1 MNHEY and CDR2 SVGAGI. CDR3: CASNPYDAGDGTEAFF. CDR3 nucleotides: TGTGCCAGCAACCCTTATGACGCCGGGGACGGCACTGAAGCTTTCTTT.

To note about this clonotype: The conserved closing phenylalanine or tryptophan is absent in this CDR3, likely reflecting a read error. No DNA is shown, since the ends of the CDR3 on it are uncertain; the CDR3 is the one TCRdb lists. This chain joins TRBV7-9 and TRBJ1-5; the table's TRBD1 call for D was not verified on the DNA. Germline loops: CDR1 SEHNR, CDR2 FQNEAQ (reference sequence). Inclusive of both ends, the CDR3 amounts to 15 amino acids. The CDR3 here is CARSSLLDGGQPQNS.

The genes are TRBV29-1 and TRBJ1-1; D may be TRBD1 (5 bases). Trimming pared 4 bases from V and 5 bases from J, leaving 11 bases between. The CDR3 loop spans 12 amino acids. CDR1 SQVTM and CDR2 ANQGSEA come from the germline V gene. The CDR3 reads CSVANGGTEAFF. CDR3 nucleotides: TGCAGCGTTGCAAATGGGGGGACTGAAGCTTTCTTT.

The V call is TRBV5-1, the J call TRBJ2-3; D is unresolved. V lost 0 bases to trimming and J lost 1 base, with 9 bases between them. There are 15 residues in the CDR3. The germline V gene encodes CDR1 SGHRS and CDR2 YFSETQ. The CDR3 coding sequence is TGCGCCAGCAGCTTGGTTGAGCTCGGCACAGATACGCAGTATTTT. Translated, it gives CASSLVELGTDTQYF.

This clonotype was counted only a few times. This chain connects TRBV6-2 or TRBV6-3 to TRBJ2-1; maybe TRBD1 (6 bases). The CDR3 runs to 15 residues. The ends were cut back, 7 bases at V and 0 bases at J, with 13 bases in the middle. Germline V CDR1 and CDR2: MNHEY, SVGEGT. Written as DNA, the CDR3 is TGTGCCAGCACCCAGGGGTCGTTCTCCTACAATGAGCAGTTCTTC. It translates to CASTQGSFSYNEQFF.

This clonotype was counted between two and nine times. The CDR3: CSALGAGKGNTEAFF. CDR3 sequence (DNA): TGCAGTGCTTTAGGGGCAGGGAAGGGGAACACTGAAGCTTTCTTT. This sequence joins TRBV20-1 and TRBJ1-1, with a tentative D call TRBD1 (5 bases). The CDR3 totals 15 residues. CDR1 DFQATT and CDR2 SNEGSKA come from the germline V gene (reference sequence). V dropped 5 bases and J dropped 1 base, with 17 bases sitting between them.

This clonotype was observed a few times. The rearrangement joins TRBV2 to TRBJ2-1; 10 nucleotides agree with TRBD1. Germline-derived CDR1 and CDR2 are SNHLY and FYNNEI. CDR3 length equals 17 residues. V was pared by 4 bases and J by 4 bases, with 10 bases of the junction left unmatched. The CDR3 DNA sequence: TGTGCCAGCAGTGTTCTCCGGGACAGGGGCGGGTACAATGAGCAGTTCTTC. It specifies CASSVLRDRGGYNEQFF.

This clonotype showed up just a few times. The chain combines TRBV7-2 with TRBJ2-1; a possible D gene is TRBD2 (6 bases). This CDR3 is 16 amino acids long. Germline lookup yields CDR1 SGHTA and CDR2 FQGNSA. V lost 0 bases to trimming and J lost 2 bases, with 11 bases between them. The DNA for the CDR3 is TGTGCCAGCAGCTTAGCCGGGACTTCCCCCTACAATGAGCAGTTCTTC. As protein: CASSLAGTSPYNEQFF.

V gene TRBV6-1 combines with J gene TRBJ2-7; D might be TRBD1 (6 bases). The CDR3 consists of 15 residues. V lost 5 bases and J lost 0, with 14 bases in between. Germline CDR1 MNHNS, CDR2 SASEGT. CDR3 in DNA: TGTGCCAGCAGTTCCCAACAGGGAAGCTCCTACGAGCAGTACTTC. Protein product: CASSSQQGSSYEQYF.

Turning to this clonotype: A single base separates this from a much larger clone, so it may be a read error. The V gene is TRBV6-1, the J gene TRBJ1-2, with a tentative D call TRBD1 (5 bases). The ends were cut back, 6 bases at V and 0 bases at J, with 17 bases in the middle. This CDR3 contains 16 residues. Germline CDR1 is MNHNS and CDR2 is SASEGT. The CDR3 reads CASRERGNPANYGYTF. CDR3 sequence (DNA): TGTGCCAGCAGGGAACGGGGGAATCCAGCTAACTATGGCTACACCTTC.

This clonotype was detected ten times or more. This sequence joins TRBV7-6 and TRBJ2-5; 8 bases fit TRBD1. From germline, CDR1 is SGHVS and CDR2 FNYEAQ. The CDR3 totals 13 residues. Trimming took 5 bases from V and 4 from J; bases not matched to a gene: 3. The CDR3 DNA follows: TGTGCCAGCAGCATAGGACAGGGAGAGACCCAGTACTTC. It yields the protein CASSIGQGETQYF.

J is TRBJ1-5 and V is TRBV28; D uncertain. Germline CDR1 MDHEN, CDR2 SYDVKM. The germline V and J ends were trimmed by 5 bases and 5 bases, with 10 bases remaining between them. This CDR3 comprises 13 residues. CDR3 residues: CASSPPQDQPQHF. CDR3 sequence (DNA): TGTGCCAGCAGTCCCCCCCAGGATCAGCCCCAGCATTTT.

This chain connects TRBV12-3 or TRBV12-4 to TRBJ1-4; D perhaps matches TRBD1 (5 bases). The CDR3 length is 13 residues. V gave up 2 bases and J gave up 12 bases, with 13 bases separating them. The CDR3 coding sequence is TGTGCCAGCAGTTTAACCCTCAGGGCAGAACTGTTTTTT. Protein product: CASSLTLRAELFF.

The chain employs TRBV25-1 and TRBJ1-2; D call uncertain. The CDR3 runs 14 residues. CDR1 and CDR2 from the germline V gene are MGHDK and SYGVNS. The V gene lost 6 bases and the J gene lost 6 bases, with 17 bases spanning the gap. DNA for the CDR3: TGTGCCAGCAGGGGGATCGGCAGGATGAATGGCTACACCTTC. This translates into CASRGIGRMNGYTF.

V usage is TRBV28 and J usage is TRBJ1-2; the match to TRBD1 covers 11 bases. Germline CDR1 MDHEN, CDR2 SYDVKM. This CDR3 is built from 17 residues. V was clipped by 2 bases and J by 0 bases; unmatched bases: 5. The CDR3 protein is CASSLPLDRGPNYGYTF. Written as DNA, the CDR3 is TGTGCCAGCAGTTTACCGTTGGACAGGGGGCCTAACTATGGCTACACCTTC.

For this clonotype: The junction departs from the called germline gene at one end, perhaps through a read error. This chain joins TRBV6-2 or TRBV6-3 and TRBJ2-1, with 10 bases lining up with TRBD2. The CDR3 extends over 14 amino acids. Germline CDR1 MNHEY, CDR2 SVGEGT. The CDR3 DNA reads TGTGCCAGCAGTCACGGACTAGCGGACAAGGAGCAGTTCTTC. It codes for CASSHGLADKEQFF.

The chain is built from TRBV6-6 and TRBJ1-1; D is perhaps TRBD1 (5 bases). The germline gives CDR1 MNHNY, CDR2 SVGAGI (reference sequence). The CDR3 totals 14 residues. Trimming cost V 7 bases and J 6 bases, with 18 bases left between them. CDR3 in amino acids: CASISRGAAAEAFF. CDR3 bases: TGTGCCAGCATCTCTAGAGGGGCGGCGGCTGAAGCTTTCTTT.

This clonotype was observed at least ten times. The rearrangement uses TRBV28 and TRBJ1-5, with 8 nucleotides matching TRBD1. In germline, CDR1 is MDHEN, CDR2 SYDVKM. The CDR3 runs to 15 residues. J was trimmed by 4 bases and V by 6 bases; bases with no gene match: 8. The CDR3 DNA sequence: TGTGCCAGCAGGCCCTCCGGACAGGGAAATCAGCCCCAGCATTTT. Protein sequence: CASRPSGQGNQPQHF. The variable domain in full, completed from reference TRBV28 and TRBJ1-5, reads DVKVTQSSRYLVKRTGEKVFLECVQDMDHENMFWYRQDPGLGLRLIYFSYDVKMKEKGDIPEGYSVSREKKERFSLILESASTNQTSMYLCASRPSGQGNQPQHFGDGTRLSIL.

This chain connects TRBV20-1 to TRBJ2-1, with D perhaps TRBD2 (5 bases). V shed 1 base and J shed 1 base, with 8 bases lying between them. Germline V gives CDR1 DFQATT, CDR2 SNEGSKA (reference sequence). The CDR3 is 14 residues long. The CDR3 spells CSARASGSYNEQFF. The CDR3, as DNA: TGCAGTGCTAGAGCGAGCGGATCCTACAATGAGCAGTTCTTC.

This clonotype was seen a handful of times. This chain uses TRBV4-1 with TRBJ1-2; 10 nucleotides align to TRBD1. Germline-derived CDR1 and CDR2 are MGHRA and YSYEKL. The length of the CDR3 is 15 residues. Unmatched junction bases numbered 1, after V lost 1 base and J lost 2 bases. In DNA form, the CDR3 reads TGCGCCAGCAGCCAAGTGACAGGGGGCAACTATGGCTACACCTTC. This encodes CASSQVTGGNYGYTF.

In this sample, this clonotype turned up many times. The chain uses TRBV7-2 and TRBJ2-3; 7 bases line up with TRBD2. Trimming cost V 3 bases and J 3 bases; bases outside gene matches: 12. CDR3 size: 17 residues. CDR1 is SGHTA, CDR2 FQGNSA, per germline. In DNA form, the CDR3 reads TGTGCCAGCAGCTTCCTCAGTCTGCGGGGGAGGACAGATACGCAGTATTTT. Translating it yields CASSFLSLRGRTDTQYF.